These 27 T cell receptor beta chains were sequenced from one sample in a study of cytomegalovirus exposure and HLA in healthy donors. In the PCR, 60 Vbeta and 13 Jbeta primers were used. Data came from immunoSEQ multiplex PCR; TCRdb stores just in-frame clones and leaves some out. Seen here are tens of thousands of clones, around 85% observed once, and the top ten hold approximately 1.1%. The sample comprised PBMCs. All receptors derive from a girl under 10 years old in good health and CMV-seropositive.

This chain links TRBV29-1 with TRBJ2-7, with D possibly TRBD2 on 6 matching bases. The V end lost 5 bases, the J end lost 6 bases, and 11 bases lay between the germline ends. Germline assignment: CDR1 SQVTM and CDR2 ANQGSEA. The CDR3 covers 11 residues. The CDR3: CSVSLGGEQYF. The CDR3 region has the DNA TGCAGCGTTTCCTTGGGAGGCGAGCAGTACTTC.

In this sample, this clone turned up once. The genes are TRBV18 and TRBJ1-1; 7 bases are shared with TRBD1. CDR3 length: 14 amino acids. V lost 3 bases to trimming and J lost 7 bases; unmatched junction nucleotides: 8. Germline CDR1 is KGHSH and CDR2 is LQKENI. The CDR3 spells CASSPVGQRLEAFF. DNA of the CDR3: TGTGCCAGCTCACCCGTGGGACAGCGCCTTGAAGCTTTCTTT.

The CDR3 nucleotides are TGTGCCAGTATGCGGACAGGGGTGGGCGAGCAGTACTTC. Translated, it gives CASMRTGVGEQYF. V usage is TRBV19 and J usage is TRBJ2-7, with TRBD1 matching over 9 bases. CDR1 and CDR2 (germline): LNHDA, SQIVND (reference sequence). The V and J ends lost 7 bases and 6 bases, in that order; junction bases with no gene match: 7. The CDR3 sequence is 13 residues long.

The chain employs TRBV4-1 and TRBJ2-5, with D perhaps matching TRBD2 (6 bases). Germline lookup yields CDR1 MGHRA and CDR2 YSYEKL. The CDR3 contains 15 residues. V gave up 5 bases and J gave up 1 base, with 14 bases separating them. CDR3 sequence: CASSAGLVSQETQYF. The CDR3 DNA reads TGCGCCAGCAGCGCGGGACTCGTCTCCCAAGAGACCCAGTACTTC.

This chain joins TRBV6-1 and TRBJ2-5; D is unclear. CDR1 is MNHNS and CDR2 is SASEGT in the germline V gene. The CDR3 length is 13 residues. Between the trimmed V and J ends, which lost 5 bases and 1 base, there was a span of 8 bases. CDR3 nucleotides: TGTGCCAGCAGTAGTACAGTCCAAGAGACCCAGTACTTC. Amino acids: CASSSTVQETQYF.

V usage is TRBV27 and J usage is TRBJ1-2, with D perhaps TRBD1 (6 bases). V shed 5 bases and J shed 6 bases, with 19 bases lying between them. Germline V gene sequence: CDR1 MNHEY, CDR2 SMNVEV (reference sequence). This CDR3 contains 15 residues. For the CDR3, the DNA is TGTGCCAGCAGTATAAAATCGGGGGGCTGGGATGGCTACACCTTC. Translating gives CASSIKSGGWDGYTF.

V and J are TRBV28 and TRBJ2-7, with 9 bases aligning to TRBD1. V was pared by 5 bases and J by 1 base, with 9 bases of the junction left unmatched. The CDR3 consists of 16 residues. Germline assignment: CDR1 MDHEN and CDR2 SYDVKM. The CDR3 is CASSTPGQGPSYEQYF. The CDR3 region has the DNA TGTGCCAGCAGTACTCCGGGACAGGGCCCTTCCTACGAGCAGTACTTC.

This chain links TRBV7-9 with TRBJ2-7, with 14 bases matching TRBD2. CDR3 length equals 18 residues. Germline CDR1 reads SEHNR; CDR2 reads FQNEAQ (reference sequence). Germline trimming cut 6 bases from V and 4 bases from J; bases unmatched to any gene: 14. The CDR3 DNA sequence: TGTGCCAGCAGACCGACTAGCGGGAGGGCCGCTGCAAAGTACGAGCAGTACTTC. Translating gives CASRPTSGRAAAKYEQYF.

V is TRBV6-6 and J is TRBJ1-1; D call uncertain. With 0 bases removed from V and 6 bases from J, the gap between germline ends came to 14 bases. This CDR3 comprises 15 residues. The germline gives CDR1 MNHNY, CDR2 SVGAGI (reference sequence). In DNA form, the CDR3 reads TGTGCCAGCAGTTACTCGGCGAACAGTATCTCTGAAGCTTTCTTT. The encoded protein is CASSYSANSISEAFF.

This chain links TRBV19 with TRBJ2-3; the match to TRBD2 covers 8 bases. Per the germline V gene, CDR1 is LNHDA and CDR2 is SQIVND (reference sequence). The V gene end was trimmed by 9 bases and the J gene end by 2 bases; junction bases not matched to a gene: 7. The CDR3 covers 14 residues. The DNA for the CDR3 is TGTGCCAGGGATAGCGGGAAAACCACAGATACGCAGTATTTT. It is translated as CARDSGKTTDTQYF.

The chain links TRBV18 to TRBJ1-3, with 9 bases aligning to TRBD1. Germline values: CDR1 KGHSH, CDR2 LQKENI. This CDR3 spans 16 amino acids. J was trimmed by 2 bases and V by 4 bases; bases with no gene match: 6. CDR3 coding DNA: TGTGCCAGCTCACGCACAGGGGGCCTGACTGGAAACACCATATATTTT. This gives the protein CASSRTGGLTGNTIYF.

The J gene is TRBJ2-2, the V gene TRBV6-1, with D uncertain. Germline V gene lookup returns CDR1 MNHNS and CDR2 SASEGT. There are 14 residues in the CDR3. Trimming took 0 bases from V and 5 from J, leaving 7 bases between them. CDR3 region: CASSEAVETGELFF. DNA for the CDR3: TGTGCCAGCAGTGAAGCGGTGGAGACCGGGGAGCTGTTTTTT.

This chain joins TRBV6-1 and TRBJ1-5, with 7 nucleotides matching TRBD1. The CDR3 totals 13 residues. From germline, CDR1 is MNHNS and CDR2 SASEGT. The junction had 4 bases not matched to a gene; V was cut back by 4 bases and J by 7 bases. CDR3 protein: CASSGRGQQPQHF. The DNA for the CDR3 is TGTGCCAGCAGTGGTAGGGGGCAACAGCCCCAGCATTTT.

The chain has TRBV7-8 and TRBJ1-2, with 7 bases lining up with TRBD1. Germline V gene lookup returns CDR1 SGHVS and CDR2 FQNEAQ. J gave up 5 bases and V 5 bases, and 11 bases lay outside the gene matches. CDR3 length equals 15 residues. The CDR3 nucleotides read TGTGCCAGCAGCGCGGACAGGATCAGGGAGTATGGCTACACCTTC. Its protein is CASSADRIREYGYTF.

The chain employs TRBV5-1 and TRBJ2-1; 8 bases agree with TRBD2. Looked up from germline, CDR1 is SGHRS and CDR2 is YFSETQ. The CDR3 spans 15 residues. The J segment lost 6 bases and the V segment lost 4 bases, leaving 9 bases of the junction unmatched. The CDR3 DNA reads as TGCGCCAGCAGCCTGAGCGGGAGCCCCTTCAATGAGCAGTTCTTC. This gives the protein CASSLSGSPFNEQFF. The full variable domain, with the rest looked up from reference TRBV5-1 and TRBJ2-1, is KAGVTQTPRYLIKTRGQQVTLSCSPISGHRSVSWYQQTPGQGLQFLFEYFSETQRNKGNFPGRFSGRQFSNSRSEMNVSTLELGDSALYLCASSLSGSPFNEQFFGPGTRLTVL.

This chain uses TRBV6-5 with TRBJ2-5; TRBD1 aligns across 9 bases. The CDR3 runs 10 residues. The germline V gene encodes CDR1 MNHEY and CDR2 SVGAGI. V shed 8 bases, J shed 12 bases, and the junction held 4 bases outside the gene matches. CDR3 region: CASGTGSKYF. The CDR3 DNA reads TGTGCCAGCGGGACAGGGAGCAAGTACTTC.

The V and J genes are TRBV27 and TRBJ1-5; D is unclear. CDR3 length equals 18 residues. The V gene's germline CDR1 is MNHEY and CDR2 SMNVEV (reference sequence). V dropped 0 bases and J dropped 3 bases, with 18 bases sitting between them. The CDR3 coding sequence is TGTGCCAGCAGTTTATCGAGTCATCGCGTAAGCATCAATCAGCCCCAGCATTTT. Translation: CASSLSSHRVSINQPQHF.

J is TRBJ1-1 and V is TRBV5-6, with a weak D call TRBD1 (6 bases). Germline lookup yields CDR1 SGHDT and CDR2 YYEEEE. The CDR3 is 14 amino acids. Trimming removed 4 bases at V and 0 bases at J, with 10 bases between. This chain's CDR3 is CASSLDRVNTEAFF. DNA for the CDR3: TGTGCCAGCAGCCTGGACAGAGTGAACACTGAAGCTTTCTTT.

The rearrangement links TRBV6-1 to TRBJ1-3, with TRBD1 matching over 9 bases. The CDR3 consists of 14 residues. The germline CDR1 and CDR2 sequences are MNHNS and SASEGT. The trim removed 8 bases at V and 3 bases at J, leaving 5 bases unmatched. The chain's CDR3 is CASRTGGVGNTIYF. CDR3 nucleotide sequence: TGTGCCAGCCGAACAGGGGGCGTTGGAAACACCATATATTTT.

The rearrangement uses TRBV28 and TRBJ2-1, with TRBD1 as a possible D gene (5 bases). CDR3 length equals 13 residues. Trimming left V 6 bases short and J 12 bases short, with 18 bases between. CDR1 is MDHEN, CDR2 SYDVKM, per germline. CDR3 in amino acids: CASSPTTGVGQFF. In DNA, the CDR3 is TGTGCCAGCAGCCCTACTACAGGAGTGGGGCAGTTCTTC.

The CDR3 sequence is CATLSGLRDEQFF. In DNA form, the CDR3 reads TGTGCCACCCTTAGCGGCCTTCGGGATGAGCAGTTCTTC. The chain joins TRBV27 to TRBJ2-1; D possibly corresponds to TRBD2 (6 bases). The V and J ends lost 10 bases and 8 bases respectively, with 18 bases between them. Germline V gene data show CDR1 as MNHEY and CDR2 as SMNVEV (reference sequence). The CDR3 runs 13 residues.

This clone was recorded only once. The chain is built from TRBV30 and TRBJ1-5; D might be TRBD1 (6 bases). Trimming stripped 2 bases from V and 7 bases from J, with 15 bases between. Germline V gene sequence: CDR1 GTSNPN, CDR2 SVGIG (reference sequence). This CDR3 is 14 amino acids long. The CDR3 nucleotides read TGTGCCTGGAGTCAGGGGCGCATCATCCAGCCCCAGCATTTT. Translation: CAWSQGRIIQPQHF.

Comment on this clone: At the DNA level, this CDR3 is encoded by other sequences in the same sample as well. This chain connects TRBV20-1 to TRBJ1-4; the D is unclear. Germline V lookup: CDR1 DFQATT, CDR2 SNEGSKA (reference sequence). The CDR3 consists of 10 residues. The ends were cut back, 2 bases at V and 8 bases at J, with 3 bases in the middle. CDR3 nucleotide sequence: TGCAGTGCTAGACGGGAAAAACTGTTTTTT. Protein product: CSARREKLFF.

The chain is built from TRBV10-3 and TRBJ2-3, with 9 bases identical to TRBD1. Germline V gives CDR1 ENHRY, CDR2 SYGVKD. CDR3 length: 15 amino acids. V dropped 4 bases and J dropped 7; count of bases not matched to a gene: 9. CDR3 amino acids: CAISVGTGGENTQYF. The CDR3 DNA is TGTGCCATCAGTGTGGGAACAGGGGGCGAAAATACGCAGTATTTT.

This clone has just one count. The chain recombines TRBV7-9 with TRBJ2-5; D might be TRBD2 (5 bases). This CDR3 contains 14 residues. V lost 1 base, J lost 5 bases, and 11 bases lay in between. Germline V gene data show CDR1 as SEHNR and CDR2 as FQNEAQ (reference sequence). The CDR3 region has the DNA TGTGCCAGCAGCTTAGTGGGCTCGGGGGAGACCCAGTACTTC. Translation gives CASSLVGSGETQYF.

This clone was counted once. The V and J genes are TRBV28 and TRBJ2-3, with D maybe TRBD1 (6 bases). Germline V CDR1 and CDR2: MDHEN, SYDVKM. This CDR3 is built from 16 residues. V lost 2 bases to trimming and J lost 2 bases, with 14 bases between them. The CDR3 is CASSLGTKQLTDTQYF. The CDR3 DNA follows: TGTGCCAGCAGTTTAGGGACAAAGCAACTCACAGATACGCAGTATTTT.

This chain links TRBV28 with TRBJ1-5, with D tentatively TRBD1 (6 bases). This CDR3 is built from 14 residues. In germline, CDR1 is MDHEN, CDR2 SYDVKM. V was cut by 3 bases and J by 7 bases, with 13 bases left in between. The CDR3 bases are TGTGCCAGCAGTTTCGCGGGGGCTGGACAGCCCCAGCATTTT. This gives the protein CASSFAGAGQPQHF.